These 27 T cell receptor beta chains originate from one sample sequenced in a study of breast tumors, draining lymph nodes, adjacent tissues. One entry per CDR3 protein results from TCRdb running MiXCR on the multiplex PCR reads. The sample includes around 140,000 distinct CDR3 sequences, approximately 30% of them seen just once. Breast cancer patients provided tissue from their axillary draining lymph nodes. Sample: axillary lymph node tissue. These receptors were collected from a female donor with breast cancer. Some clones in this sample may be carry-over from other donors' samples.

This clonotype has at least ten counts. This chain links TRBV7-8 with TRBJ2-2; 9 nucleotides match TRBD2. CDR3 length: 16 residues. Germline V gene lookup returns CDR1 SGHVS and CDR2 FQNEAQ. The trim removed 3 bases at V and 3 bases at J, leaving 5 bases unmatched. CDR3 in amino acids: CASSFSGGQYTGELFF. Here the CDR3 DNA reads TGTGCCAGCAGCTTCAGCGGGGGGCAGTACACCGGGGAGCTGTTTTTT.

Many counts were recorded for this clonotype. The gene calls are TRBV30 and TRBJ2-5; the D gene is possibly TRBD1 (6 bases). Per germline, CDR1 GTSNPN and CDR2 SVGIG (reference sequence). CDR3 length: 12 amino acids. Trimming pared 0 bases from V and 4 bases from J, leaving 6 bases between. The CDR3 sequence is CAWSVQGETQYF. In DNA, the CDR3 is TGTGCCTGGAGTGTACAGGGAGAGACCCAGTACTTC.

This clonotype was seen repeatedly, ten times or more. The chain combines TRBV7-9 with TRBJ2-3; 11 nucleotides align to TRBD2. The germline V gene encodes CDR1 SEHNR and CDR2 FQNEAQ (reference sequence). This CDR3 has 17 residues. V lost 5 bases to trimming and J lost 5 bases; unmatched junction nucleotides: 12. The CDR3 here is CASSNYIAGGLGDTQYF. The CDR3 DNA is TGTGCCAGCAGCAACTACATAGCGGGGGGGCTGGGAGATACGCAGTATTTT.

This clonotype was seen once. The chain recombines TRBV12-3 or TRBV12-4 with TRBJ2-7; 7 bases are a match to TRBD2. Losses at the gene ends were 6 bases for V and 5 bases for J; bases not matched to a gene: 16. The CDR3 consists of 16 residues. The CDR3 DNA reads as TGTGCCAGCAGCTCTAGTGCTGCGGGGGAGCGGCACGAGCAGTACTTC. Translating it yields CASSSSAAGERHEQYF.

This clonotype has a count of ten or more. The J gene is TRBJ2-7, the V gene TRBV6-5; 9 positions agree with TRBD1. Germline V gene sequence: CDR1 MNHEY, CDR2 SVGAGI. Trimming at V came to 6 bases and at J to 4 bases, leaving 16 bases not matched to a gene. The CDR3 loop spans 17 amino acids. Here the CDR3 DNA reads TGTGCCAGCAGGAATCCACGATCCGGGACAGGGCGGTACGAGCAGTACTTC. Its translation: CASRNPRSGTGRYEQYF.

In this sample, this clonotype turned up many times. V and J are TRBV11-1 and TRBJ2-1; D possibly corresponds to TRBD2 (7 bases). The germline V gene has CDR1 SGHAT and CDR2 FQDESV (reference sequence). Deletions cut 0 bases from V and 4 bases from J, with 10 bases between. This CDR3 contains 15 residues. Here the CDR3 reads CASSLAGGQYNEQFF. DNA of the CDR3: TGTGCCAGCAGCTTAGCGGGGGGGCAGTACAATGAGCAGTTCTTC.

On this clonotype itself: A much larger clone is a single base away; this may be a read error. The chain couples TRBV24-1 to TRBJ1-4, with TRBD1 as a possible D gene (5 bases). Trimming took off 6 bases at V and 8 bases at J, with 18 bases between the two ends. Germline CDR1 is KGHDR and CDR2 is SFDVKD. The CDR3 is 15 amino acids. This CDR3 reads CATSLSSTGREKLFF. The CDR3 DNA is TGTGCCACCAGTTTAAGTTCGACGGGGCGGGAAAAACTGTTTTTT.

This clonotype was seen many times. The V call is TRBV5-6, the J call TRBJ2-5, with unresolved D. The CDR3 sequence is 14 residues long. V was cut by 4 bases and J by 0 bases, with 10 bases left in between. In germline, CDR1 is SGHDT, CDR2 YYEEEE. The CDR3 loop reads CASSLNPNQETQYF. DNA of the CDR3: TGTGCCAGCAGCCTCAACCCGAACCAAGAGACCCAGTACTTC. The full variable domain, with the rest looked up from reference TRBV5-6 and TRBJ2-5, is DAGVTQSPTHLIKTRGQQVTLRCSPKSGHDTVSWYQQALGQGPQFIFQYYEEEERQRGNFPDRFSGHQFPNYSSELNVNALLLGDSALYLCASSLNPNQETQYFGPGTRLLVL.

The rearrangement links TRBV7-8 to TRBJ2-7; D may be TRBD2 (6 bases). The V end lost 5 bases, the J end lost 3 bases, and 17 bases lay between the germline ends. Germline V gene lookup returns CDR1 SGHVS and CDR2 FQNEAQ. The CDR3 runs 15 residues. The CDR3 loop is CASSPPAAGIYEQYV. The CDR3 coding sequence is TGTGCCAGCAGCCCCCCGGCCGCGGGGATCTACGAGCAGTACGTC.

This clonotype was found many times. A much larger clone differs from this one at a single base, so this may be a read error. This rearrangement joins TRBV20-1 to TRBJ1-6; 9 bases align to TRBD1. V lost 8 bases to trimming and J lost 8 bases; unmatched junction nucleotides: 13. The germline gives CDR1 DFQATT, CDR2 SNEGSKA (reference sequence). The CDR3 is 15 residues long. This CDR3 is CSTPQGASGYSPLHF. CDR3 DNA sequence: TGCAGTACCCCACAGGGGGCCTCTGGGTATTCACCCCTCCACTTT.

The rearrangement links TRBV7-8 to TRBJ2-3; D is undetermined. The CDR3 loop spans 14 amino acids. The V and J ends lost 1 base and 2 bases respectively, with 7 bases between them. Germline V gene data show CDR1 as SGHVS and CDR2 as FQNEAQ. The CDR3 nucleotides read TGTGCCAGCAGCTTAGGGGCCCCCACAGATACGCAGTATTTT. This codes for CASSLGAPTDTQYF.

The sample holds a few counts of this clonotype. This chain links TRBV11-3 with TRBJ1-1; weak D call: TRBD1 (6 bases). V was cut by 2 bases and J by 8 bases, with 12 bases left in between. CDR1 SGHNT and CDR2 YENEEA come from the germline V gene. The CDR3 spans 13 residues. CDR3 region: CASSLYGGAEAFF. CDR3 in DNA: TGTGCCAGCAGCTTATACGGGGGGGCAGAAGCTTTCTTT. The full variable domain, with the rest looked up from reference TRBV11-3 and TRBJ1-1, is EAGVVQSPRYKIIEKKQPVAFWCNPISGHNTLYWYLQNLGQGPELLIRYENEEAVDDSQLPKDRFSAERLKGVDSTLKIQPAELGDSAVYLCASSLYGGAEAFFGQGTRLTVV.

This clonotype showed up many times. This chain links TRBV9 with TRBJ1-6; D call uncertain. Trimming stripped 1 base from V and 6 bases from J, with 14 bases between. This CDR3 is built from 16 residues. Germline assignment: CDR1 SGDLS and CDR2 YYNGEE. For the CDR3, the DNA is TGTGCCAGCAGCGTATCTGGCAGCTTCGCTAATTCACCCCTCCACTTT. Translation: CASSVSGSFANSPLHF.

This CDR3 is CASSQDLGTGGGGGYTF. In DNA, the CDR3 is TGCGCCAGCAGCCAAGATCTCGGGACAGGGGGCGGAGGTGGCTACACCTTC. J is TRBJ1-2 and V is TRBV4-1; the match to TRBD1 covers 12 bases. CDR1 and CDR2 from the germline V gene are MGHRA and YSYEKL. After removal of 0 bases from V and 7 bases from J, the junction contained 9 bases not matched to a gene. The CDR3 consists of 17 residues.

This clonotype was seen many times. V and J are TRBV11-2 and TRBJ2-3; no firm D call. Between the trimmed V and J ends, which lost 0 bases and 7 bases, there was a span of 2 bases. In germline, CDR1 is SGHAT, CDR2 FQNNGV. The CDR3 spans 11 residues. CDR3 region: CASSLDHTQYF. The CDR3 nucleotides are TGTGCCAGCAGCTTAGATCATACGCAGTATTTT.

The chain carries TRBV20-1 and TRBJ2-3; 9 positions agree with TRBD2. Germline trimming cut 0 bases from V and 1 base from J; bases unmatched to any gene: 5. The CDR3 loop spans 16 amino acids. Per the germline V gene, CDR1 is DFQATT and CDR2 is SNEGSKA (reference sequence). CDR3 DNA: TGCAGTGCTAGAGATCGCGGGGGGGCTGGCACAGATACGCAGTATTTT. Translated, it gives CSARDRGGAGTDTQYF.

This clonotype was recorded at least ten times. The V call is TRBV6-1, the J call TRBJ2-7, with 7 bases fitting TRBD1. After removal of 6 bases from V and 7 bases from J, the junction contained 12 bases not matched to a gene. The V gene's germline CDR1 is MNHNS and CDR2 SASEGT. This CDR3 spans 14 amino acids. DNA for the CDR3: TGTGCCAGCAGCGAACAATCGACAGGGATTGAGCAGTACTTC. Translating it yields CASSEQSTGIEQYF.

The rearrangement uses TRBV11-2 and TRBJ1-1, with TRBD1 matching 7 bases. The trim removed 1 base at V and 4 bases at J, leaving 3 bases unmatched. CDR3 size: 14 residues. Germline CDR1 SGHAT, CDR2 FQNNGV. The CDR3 DNA sequence: TGTGCCAGCAGCTTAGCCACAGGGGCCACTGAAGCTTTCTTT. It translates to CASSLATGATEAFF.

This clonotype occurred many times. The chain carries TRBV5-6 and TRBJ2-1, with 15 nucleotides matching TRBD2. CDR1 is SGHDT, CDR2 YYEEEE, per germline. CDR3 length: 18 amino acids. Trimming took 3 bases from V and 2 from J; bases not matched to a gene: 6. The CDR3 loop is CASSWGLAGGATYNEQFF. DNA of the CDR3: TGTGCCAGCAGCTGGGGACTAGCGGGGGGCGCTACCTACAATGAGCAGTTCTTC.

This clonotype was observed a handful of times. The gene calls are TRBV18 and TRBJ2-1; 10 bases match TRBD2. CDR1 and CDR2 from the germline V gene are KGHSH and LQKENI. The CDR3 is made up of 16 amino acids. J gave up 5 bases and V 0 bases, and 4 bases lay outside the gene matches. CDR3 amino acids: CASSPPGSGGNNEQFF. The CDR3 DNA reads as TGTGCCAGCTCACCACCGGGTAGCGGGGGGAACAATGAGCAGTTCTTC. The full variable domain, rest sourced from reference TRBV18 and TRBJ2-1, is NAGVMQNPRHLVRRRGQEARLRCSPMKGHSHVYWYRQLPEEGLKFMVYLQKENIIDESGMPKERFSAEFPKEGPSILRIQQVVRGDSAAYFCASSPPGSGGNNEQFFGPGTRLTVL.

In its sample, this clonotype was seen many times. The V and J genes are TRBV10-3 and TRBJ2-5; 11 bases fit TRBD2. Germline V gene sequence: CDR1 ENHRY, CDR2 SYGVKD. This CDR3 has 13 amino acids. After removal of 4 bases from V and 5 bases from J, the junction contained 0 bases not matched to a gene. CDR3: CAISGLAGETQYF. The CDR3 DNA is TGTGCCATCAGTGGACTAGCGGGGGAGACCCAGTACTTC.

In its sample, this clonotype was seen many times. The gene calls are TRBV5-1 and TRBJ2-7, with D perhaps TRBD1 or TRBD2 (5 bases each). V was clipped by 4 bases and J by 5 bases, with 22 bases between them. CDR1 is SGHRS and CDR2 is YFSETQ in the germline V gene. The CDR3 length is 16 residues. DNA of the CDR3: TGCGCCAGCAGCGCGCAGCCGGGACGGAATACGGACGAGCAGTACTTC. Translation gives CASSAQPGRNTDEQYF.

This clonotype was counted ten times or more. The gene calls are TRBV4-1 and TRBJ2-5; D tentatively reads TRBD1 or TRBD2 (6 bases each). The CDR3 contains 13 residues. CDR1 is MGHRA, CDR2 YSYEKL, per germline. V shed 6 bases and J shed 4 bases, with 12 bases lying between them. The CDR3 loop is CASSGGTSETQYF. The CDR3, as DNA: TGCGCCAGCAGTGGGGGGACATCAGAGACCCAGTACTTC.

This clonotype was detected many times. The V and J genes are TRBV5-6 and TRBJ2-1, with D perhaps matching TRBD2 (7 bases). The CDR3 is 16 amino acids. Germline CDR1 is SGHDT and CDR2 is YYEEEE. Trimming removed 0 bases at V and 1 base at J, with 11 bases between. The CDR3 sequence: CASSLAGGQSYNEQFF. Written as DNA, the CDR3 is TGTGCCAGCAGCTTGGCGGGGGGCCAATCCTACAATGAGCAGTTCTTC.

The chain employs TRBV19 and TRBJ1-1, with D hard to call. Germline V CDR1 and CDR2: LNHDA, SQIVND (reference sequence). Deletions cut 7 bases from V and 0 bases from J, with 9 bases between. The CDR3 runs 13 residues. CDR3 sequence reads: CASKPDLNTEAFF. For the CDR3, the DNA is TGTGCCAGTAAACCGGACCTGAACACTGAAGCTTTCTTT.

This clonotype was seen many times. The V call is TRBV19, the J call TRBJ2-5; 7 bases agree with TRBD2. The CDR3 is made up of 16 amino acids. V was pared by 5 bases and J by 1 base, with 10 bases of the junction left unmatched. The germline CDR1 and CDR2 sequences are LNHDA and SQIVND (reference sequence). The CDR3 loop is CASSSSGATFQETQYF. The CDR3 bases are TGTGCCAGTAGTTCTAGCGGAGCTACCTTCCAAGAGACCCAGTACTTC.

This clonotype appeared a few times. Since a much larger clone is just one base distant, this may be a read error. The chain links TRBV5-4 to TRBJ2-2, with D perhaps TRBD1 (7 bases). Germline V CDR1 and CDR2: SGHNT, YYREEE (reference sequence). This CDR3 has 15 residues. In DNA form, the CDR3 reads TGTGCCAGCAGCTTGGCTCAGGGGGGCACCGGGGAGCTGCTTTTT. Amino acids: CASSLAQGGTGELLF.